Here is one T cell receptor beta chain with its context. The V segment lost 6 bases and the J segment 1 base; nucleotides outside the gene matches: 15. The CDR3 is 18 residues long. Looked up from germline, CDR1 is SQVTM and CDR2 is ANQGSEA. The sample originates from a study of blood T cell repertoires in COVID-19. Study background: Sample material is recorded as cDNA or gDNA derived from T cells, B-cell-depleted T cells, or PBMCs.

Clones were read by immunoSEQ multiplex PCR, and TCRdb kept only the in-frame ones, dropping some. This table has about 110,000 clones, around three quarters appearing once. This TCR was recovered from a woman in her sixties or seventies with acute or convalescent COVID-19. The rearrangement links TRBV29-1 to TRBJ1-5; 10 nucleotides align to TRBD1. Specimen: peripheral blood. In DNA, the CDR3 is TGCAGCGTAACGACGGGGGACAGGGGTACGACGAGCAATCAGCCCCAGCATTTT. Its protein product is CSVTTGDRGTTSNQPQHF. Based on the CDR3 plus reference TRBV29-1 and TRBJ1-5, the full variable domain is SAVISQKPSRDICQRGTSLTIQCQVDSQVTMMFWYRQQPGQSLTLIATANQGSEATYESGFVIDKFPISRPNLTFSTLTVSNMSPEDSSIYLCSVTTGDRGTTSNQPQHFGDGTRLSIL.